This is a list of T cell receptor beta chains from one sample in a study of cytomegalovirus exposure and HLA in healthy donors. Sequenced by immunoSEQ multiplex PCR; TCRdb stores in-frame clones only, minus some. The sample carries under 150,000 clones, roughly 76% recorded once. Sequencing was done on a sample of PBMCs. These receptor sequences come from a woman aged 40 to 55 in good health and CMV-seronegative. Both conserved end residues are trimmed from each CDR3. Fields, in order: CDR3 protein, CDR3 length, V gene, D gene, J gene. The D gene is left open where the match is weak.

CDR3 protein: ASRRTGEGNTEAF
CDR3 length: 13
V gene: TRBV2
D gene: TRBD1
J gene: TRBJ1-1

CDR3 protein: ASNRVGGTEAF
CDR3 length: 11
V gene: TRBV13
D gene: NA
J gene: TRBJ1-1

CDR3 protein: ATMENRGHTYGYT
CDR3 length: 13
V gene: TRBV6-5
D gene: TRBD1
J gene: TRBJ1-2

CDR3 protein: ASAREENTEAF
CDR3 length: 11
V gene: TRBV2
D gene: NA
J gene: TRBJ1-1

CDR3 protein: ASSQRGQGPFRSGANVLT
CDR3 length: 18
V gene: TRBV27
D gene: TRBD1
J gene: TRBJ2-6

CDR3 protein: ASTLDRGRPQH
CDR3 length: 11
V gene: TRBV6-1
D gene: TRBD1
J gene: TRBJ1-5

CDR3 protein: ASSVLAGVNTGELF
CDR3 length: 14
V gene: TRBV9
D gene: TRBD2
J gene: TRBJ2-2

CDR3 protein: ASSLVGGQQYNEQF
CDR3 length: 14
V gene: TRBV7-6
D gene: NA
J gene: TRBJ2-1

CDR3 protein: ASSWGLAGSNTGELF
CDR3 length: 15
V gene: TRBV5-4
D gene: TRBD2
J gene: TRBJ2-2

CDR3 protein: ASEGAEAF
CDR3 length: 8
V gene: TRBV25-1
D gene: NA
J gene: TRBJ1-1

CDR3 protein: ASSEWGIRPPQETQY
CDR3 length: 15
V gene: TRBV11-2
D gene: NA
J gene: TRBJ2-5

CDR3 protein: ASSSGNRGSAGELF
CDR3 length: 14
V gene: TRBV5-1
D gene: TRBD1
J gene: TRBJ2-2

CDR3 protein: ASSFSGSGPAF
CDR3 length: 11
V gene: TRBV27
D gene: NA
J gene: TRBJ1-1

CDR3 protein: ASSPGLAGEETQY
CDR3 length: 13
V gene: TRBV5-1
D gene: TRBD2
J gene: TRBJ2-5

CDR3 protein: ASSSVGQGYGYT
CDR3 length: 12
V gene: TRBV5-6
D gene: NA
J gene: TRBJ1-2

CDR3 protein: ASSVEPSGGRYNEQF
CDR3 length: 15
V gene: TRBV9
D gene: TRBD2
J gene: TRBJ2-1

CDR3 protein: ASSHIAGASTDTQY
CDR3 length: 14
V gene: TRBV11-1
D gene: TRBD2
J gene: TRBJ2-3

CDR3 protein: ASSFSQGDTEAF
CDR3 length: 12
V gene: TRBV5-1
D gene: NA
J gene: TRBJ1-1

CDR3 protein: ASQRGSYEQY
CDR3 length: 10
V gene: TRBV2
D gene: TRBD2
J gene: TRBJ2-7

CDR3 protein: ASSLTVGLNKVQETQY
CDR3 length: 16
V gene: TRBV11-3
D gene: NA
J gene: TRBJ2-5

CDR3 protein: ASSSLGHTTYISYNEQF
CDR3 length: 17
V gene: TRBV27
D gene: NA
J gene: TRBJ2-1

CDR3 protein: ASREGGELF
CDR3 length: 9
V gene: TRBV7-3
D gene: NA
J gene: TRBJ2-2

CDR3 protein: ASSEALSSDTQY
CDR3 length: 12
V gene: TRBV2
D gene: NA
J gene: TRBJ2-3

CDR3 protein: ASSPSPLSTDTQY
CDR3 length: 13
V gene: TRBV7-9
D gene: NA
J gene: TRBJ2-3

CDR3 protein: ASSETGGFQPQH
CDR3 length: 12
V gene: TRBV5-1
D gene: TRBD1
J gene: TRBJ1-5

CDR3 protein: ASSLIGQAQETQY
CDR3 length: 13
V gene: TRBV7-7
D gene: NA
J gene: TRBJ2-5

CDR3 protein: ASSVDSRNTEAF
CDR3 length: 12
V gene: TRBV9
D gene: NA
J gene: TRBJ1-1

CDR3 protein: ASSLVPGVNNEQF
CDR3 length: 13
V gene: TRBV7-3
D gene: NA
J gene: TRBJ2-1

CDR3 protein: ASSQSQGLWETQY
CDR3 length: 13
V gene: TRBV14
D gene: NA
J gene: TRBJ2-5

CDR3 protein: ASSLGQGNTIY
CDR3 length: 11
V gene: TRBV5-6
D gene: NA
J gene: TRBJ1-3

CDR3 protein: SSSPDISGNTIY
CDR3 length: 12
V gene: TRBV7-9
D gene: NA
J gene: TRBJ1-3

CDR3 protein: ASSVADYMDTQY
CDR3 length: 12
V gene: TRBV6-1
D gene: NA
J gene: TRBJ2-3

CDR3 protein: ASSDSSYEQY
CDR3 length: 10
V gene: TRBV2
D gene: NA
J gene: TRBJ2-7

CDR3 protein: ASVGTELPNQPQH
CDR3 length: 13
V gene: TRBV6-1
D gene: TRBD1
J gene: TRBJ1-5

CDR3 protein: ASSQDPGWDYGYT
CDR3 length: 13
V gene: TRBV4-2
D gene: NA
J gene: TRBJ1-2

CDR3 protein: ASRPTGGGYQPQH
CDR3 length: 13
V gene: TRBV2
D gene: TRBD1
J gene: TRBJ1-5

CDR3 protein: ASSPDQETQY
CDR3 length: 10
V gene: TRBV4-2
D gene: NA
J gene: TRBJ2-5

CDR3 protein: ASMLGARGSYEQY
CDR3 length: 13
V gene: TRBV6-1
D gene: NA
J gene: TRBJ2-7

CDR3 protein: ASSFSGVGTEAF
CDR3 length: 12
V gene: TRBV5-1
D gene: NA
J gene: TRBJ1-1

CDR3 protein: ASSMGGVLRDEQF
CDR3 length: 13
V gene: TRBV5-1
D gene: TRBD2
J gene: TRBJ2-1

CDR3 protein: ASSLSGGPYNEQF
CDR3 length: 13
V gene: TRBV13
D gene: NA
J gene: TRBJ2-1

CDR3 protein: ASSLQREETQY
CDR3 length: 11
V gene: TRBV5-4
D gene: NA
J gene: TRBJ2-5

CDR3 protein: ASSYQYQETQY
CDR3 length: 11
V gene: TRBV6-5
D gene: NA
J gene: TRBJ2-5

CDR3 protein: ASSLVGGRNNEQF
CDR3 length: 13
V gene: TRBV7-9
D gene: NA
J gene: TRBJ2-1

CDR3 protein: ASSLSSAPLH
CDR3 length: 10
V gene: TRBV7-9
D gene: NA
J gene: TRBJ1-6

CDR3 protein: ASSAPDQPQH
CDR3 length: 10
V gene: TRBV6-5
D gene: NA
J gene: TRBJ1-5

CDR3 protein: ATSGGNTEAF
CDR3 length: 10
V gene: TRBV19
D gene: TRBD1
J gene: TRBJ1-1

CDR3 protein: ASSRTSGAAGELF
CDR3 length: 13
V gene: TRBV4-2
D gene: TRBD2
J gene: TRBJ2-2

CDR3 protein: ASSLDGQGAVTGELF
CDR3 length: 15
V gene: TRBV7-2
D gene: TRBD1
J gene: TRBJ2-2

CDR3 protein: ASSLVGSVTAFEERTEAF
CDR3 length: 18
V gene: TRBV5-1
D gene: NA
J gene: TRBJ1-1

CDR3 protein: ASSLTRQETQY
CDR3 length: 11
V gene: TRBV27
D gene: NA
J gene: TRBJ2-5

CDR3 protein: AISATEYFTDTQY
CDR3 length: 13
V gene: TRBV10-3
D gene: NA
J gene: TRBJ2-3

CDR3 protein: ASSLGTDYGYT
CDR3 length: 11
V gene: TRBV7-9
D gene: NA
J gene: TRBJ1-2

CDR3 protein: AISESQTSSTDTQY
CDR3 length: 14
V gene: TRBV10-3
D gene: NA
J gene: TRBJ2-3

CDR3 protein: SVRITGDKYEKLF
CDR3 length: 13
V gene: TRBV29-1
D gene: TRBD1
J gene: TRBJ1-4